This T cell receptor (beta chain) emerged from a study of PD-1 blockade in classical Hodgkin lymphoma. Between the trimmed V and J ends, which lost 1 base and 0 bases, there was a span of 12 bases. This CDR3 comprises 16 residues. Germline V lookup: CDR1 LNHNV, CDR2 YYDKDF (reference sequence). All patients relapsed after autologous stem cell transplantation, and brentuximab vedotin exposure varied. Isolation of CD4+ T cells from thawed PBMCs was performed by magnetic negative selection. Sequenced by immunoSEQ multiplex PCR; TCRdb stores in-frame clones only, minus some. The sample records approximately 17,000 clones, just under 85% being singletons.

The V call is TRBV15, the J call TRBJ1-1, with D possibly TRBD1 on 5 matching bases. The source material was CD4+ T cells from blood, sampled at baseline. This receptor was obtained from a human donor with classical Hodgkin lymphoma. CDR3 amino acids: CATSRGQMPLNTEAFF. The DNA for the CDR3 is TGTGCCACCAGCAGAGGACAGATGCCCCTGAACACTGAAGCTTTCTTT. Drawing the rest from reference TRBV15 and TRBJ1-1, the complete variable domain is DAMVIQNPRYQVTQFGKPVTLSCSQTLNHNVMYWYQQKSSQAPKLLFHYYDKDFNNEADTPDNFQSRRPNTSFCFLDIRSPGLGDTAMYLCATSRGQMPLNTEAFFGQGTRLTVV.